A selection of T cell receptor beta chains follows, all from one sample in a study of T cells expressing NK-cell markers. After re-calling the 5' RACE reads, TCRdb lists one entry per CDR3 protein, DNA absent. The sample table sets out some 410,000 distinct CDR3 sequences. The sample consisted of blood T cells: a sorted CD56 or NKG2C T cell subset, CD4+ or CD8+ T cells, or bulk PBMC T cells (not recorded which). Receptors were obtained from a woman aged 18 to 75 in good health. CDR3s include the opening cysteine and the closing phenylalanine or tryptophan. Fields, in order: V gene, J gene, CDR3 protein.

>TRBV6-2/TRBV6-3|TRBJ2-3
CASSSARLQGDTQYF
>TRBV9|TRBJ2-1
CASSDRDIPPYEQFF
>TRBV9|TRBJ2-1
CASSVGGSEQFF
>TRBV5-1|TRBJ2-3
CASSFRTSTDTQYF
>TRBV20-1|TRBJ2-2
CSERELAGELFF
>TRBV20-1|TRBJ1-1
CSARPHGQGTEAFF
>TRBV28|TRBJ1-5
CASSLDVGRGTNLGNQPQHF
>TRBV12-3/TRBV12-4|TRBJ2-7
CASSFEGAGYEQYF
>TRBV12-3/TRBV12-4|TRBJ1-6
CASSLKGPSSYNSPLHF
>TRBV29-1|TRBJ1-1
CSVGREAEAFF
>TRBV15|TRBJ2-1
CATSRVGTSGSSYNEQFF
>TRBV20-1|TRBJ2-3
CSARAGGTDTQYF
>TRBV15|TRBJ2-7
CATSRDLTSGSVRSYEQYF
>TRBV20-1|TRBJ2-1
CSARLAHEQFF
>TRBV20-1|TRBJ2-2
CSASSGATGELFF
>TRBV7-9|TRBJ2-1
CASSRQVRDEQFF
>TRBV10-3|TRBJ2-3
CAIGGATMQYF
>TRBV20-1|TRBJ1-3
CSAPEGSSGNTIYF
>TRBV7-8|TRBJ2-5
CASSLVAHSGRADQETQYF
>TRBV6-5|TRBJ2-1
CASSYSGERQFF
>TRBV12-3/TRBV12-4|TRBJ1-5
CASSWTGSNQPQHF
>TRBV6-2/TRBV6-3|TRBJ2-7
CASSYSTGTAFYEQYF
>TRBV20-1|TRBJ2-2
CSASTGATGELFF
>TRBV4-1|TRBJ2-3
CASSLPKGGDADTQYF
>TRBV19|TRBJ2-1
CASSRLAGMVNEQFF
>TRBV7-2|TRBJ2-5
CASSSLYGGETQYF
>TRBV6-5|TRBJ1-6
CASSYSAAISPLHF
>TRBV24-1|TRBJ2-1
CATSDFEPRNEQFF
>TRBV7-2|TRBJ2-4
CASSLGRVVKNIQYF
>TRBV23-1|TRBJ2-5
CASSHQLAVETQYF
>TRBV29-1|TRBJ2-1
CSVWSSGSTEQFF
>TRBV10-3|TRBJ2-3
CAIEGERTDTQYF
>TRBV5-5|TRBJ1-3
CASSSRENGNTIYF
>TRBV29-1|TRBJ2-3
CSVGSLNTDTQYF
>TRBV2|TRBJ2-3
CASIAGPSTDTQYF
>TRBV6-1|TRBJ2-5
CASSPGGGVAEETQYF
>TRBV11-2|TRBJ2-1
CASSLAPDLYNEQFF